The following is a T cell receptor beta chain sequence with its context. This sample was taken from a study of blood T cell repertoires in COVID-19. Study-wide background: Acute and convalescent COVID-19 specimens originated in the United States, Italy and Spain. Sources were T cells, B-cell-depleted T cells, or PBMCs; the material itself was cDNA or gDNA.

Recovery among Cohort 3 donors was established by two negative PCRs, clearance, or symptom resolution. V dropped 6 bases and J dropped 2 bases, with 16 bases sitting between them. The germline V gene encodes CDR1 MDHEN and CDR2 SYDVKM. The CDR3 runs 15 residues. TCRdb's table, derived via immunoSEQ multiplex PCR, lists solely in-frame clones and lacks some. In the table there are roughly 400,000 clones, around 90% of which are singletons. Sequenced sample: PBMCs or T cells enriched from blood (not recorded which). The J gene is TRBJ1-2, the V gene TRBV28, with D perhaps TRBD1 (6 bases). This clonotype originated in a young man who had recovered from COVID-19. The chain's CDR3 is CASSNFGGPNYGYTF. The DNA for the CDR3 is TGTGCCAGCAGCAACTTTGGGGGCCCAAACTATGGCTACACCTTC.